This T cell receptor beta chain was captured in a study of blood T cell repertoires in COVID-19. Study context: Sites in the United States, Italy and Spain provided acute and convalescent COVID-19 samples.

The table came from immunoSEQ multiplex PCR; TCRdb's copy has only in-frame clones and leaves some out. The sample yields around 270,000 clones, around 84% seen once. J gave up 3 bases and V 5 bases, and 28 bases lay outside the gene matches. Germline CDR1 reads MNHNY; CDR2 reads SVGAGI (reference sequence). The CDR3 loop spans 21 amino acids. Enrolment of Seattle patients took place during active infection, and they were followed longitudinally. The TCR comes from a woman aged 60-70 years with COVID-19, enrolled during active disease. This chain connects TRBV6-6 to TRBJ2-7; 7 bases fit TRBD2. The specimen was peripheral blood. The CDR3 is CASSRFPGQKPGLTTDYEQYF. The CDR3 coding sequence is TGTGCCAGCAGTCGATTTCCGGGGCAAAAGCCGGGACTAACTACTGACTACGAGCAGTACTTC.